This T cell receptor beta chain originates from a study of blood T cell repertoires in COVID-19. Study in general: Spain, Italy and the United States supplied samples that represented acute and convalescent COVID-19.

Methods used by the authors: Amplification of reference gene primers provided the estimated nucleated cell counts. Measured with immunoSEQ multiplex PCR; TCRdb has only the in-frame clones, and not every one. The DNA was the basis for D and trimming; V, J and clone size are from that table. The sample consists of 400,000 to 450,000 clones, 89% of them appearing once. Deletions cut 2 bases from V and 4 bases from J, with 18 bases between. There are 16 residues in the CDR3. The germline CDR1 and CDR2 sequences are GTSNPN and SVGIG (reference sequence). The V call is TRBV30, the J call TRBJ1-5; D is ambiguous. The clonotype was recovered from a woman aged 40 to 55 with COVID-19, enrolled during active disease. Sequencing used peripheral blood. The CDR3: CAWSKYERRDNQPQHF. CDR3 nucleotide sequence: TGTGCCTGGAGTAAATACGAACGGAGGGATAATCAGCCCCAGCATTTT.